This T cell receptor beta chain stems from a study of cytomegalovirus exposure and HLA in healthy donors. Study-wide results and caveats: Reports indicated that the classifier achieved high specificity and sensitivity in diagnosing cytomegalovirus status. Analyses of presence and absence presupposed an approximately uniform sequencing depth across donors. The authors later found most CMV-associated TCR beta chains appeared HLA-restricted. For TCR beta chains, V- and J-gene trimming was later linked to a missense DCLRE1C variant.

CDR1 and CDR2 (germline): SEHNR, FQNEAQ (reference sequence). Trimming took 5 bases from V and 4 from J, leaving 15 bases between them. CDR3 length: 15 amino acids. With 60 Vbeta and 13 Jbeta primers, the PCR was carried out. Libraries were prepared by immunoSEQ multiplex PCR; TCRdb keeps only in-frame clonotypes and omits some of them. The sample has around 150,000 clones; over 75% are singletons. Points on this clone: Its antigen is as yet unknown.

The clonotype was recovered from a woman aged 30 to 39 in good health and CMV-seronegative. The chain joins TRBV7-9 to TRBJ2-1, with D perhaps matching TRBD1 (5 bases). The material sequenced was PBMCs. The CDR3 here is CASSLTGNLYNEQFF. In nucleotides, the CDR3 is TGTGCCAGCAGCCTAACAGGTAATCTTTACAATGAGCAGTTCTTC.